This T cell receptor (beta chain) derives from a study of T cell responses to AZD1222 COVID-19 vaccine. Germline lookup yields CDR1 SEHNR and CDR2 FQNEAQ (reference sequence). The CDR3 has 15 amino acids. The V and J ends lost 7 bases and 0 bases, in that order; junction bases with no gene match: 5. Regarding the study as a whole: Clonal diversity may have been underestimated in mostly white British donors. CD4 TCRs associated with vaccination spanned spike, dominating at 160-218 and 743-854. Nearly half of unique spike-specific TCRs reportedly avoided B.1.351 and B.1.1.7 mutated regions.

The repertoire was sequenced with immunoSEQ multiplex PCR; TCRdb's copy has only in-frame clones and lacks some. The profile covers 120,000 to 150,000 clones, with 89% appearing a single time and about 4.4% taken by the ten largest. Comments on this clone: The antigen is unknown.

Material: peripheral blood, obtained on day 0 of AZD1222 vaccination. This TCR was recovered from an adult in good health. The V call is TRBV7-9, the J call TRBJ2-2; 7 bases are shared with TRBD1. CDR3 bases: TGTGCCAGCACCGCCGACAGGGCGAACACCGGGGAGCTGTTTTTT. Protein sequence: CASTADRANTGELFF.